This record looks at one T cell receptor beta chain sequence and its context. What it binds is not known. This sample is drawn from a study of cytomegalovirus exposure and HLA in healthy donors. Study findings and constraints: HLA restriction was apparent for most CMV-associated TCR beta chains in a later analysis. It was only CMV serostatus that was available as immune exposure information. In vitro testing confirmed a few CMV-associated chains as specific for CMV antigens.

The PCR ran on 60 Vbeta and 13 Jbeta primers. Libraries were prepared by immunoSEQ multiplex PCR; TCRdb keeps only in-frame clonotypes and omits some of them. The table has more than 60,000 clones, around 80% seen once. Germline CDR1 is SGHTA and CDR2 is FQGNSA. This CDR3 is built from 14 residues. V shed 5 bases, J shed 0 bases, and the junction held 4 bases outside the gene matches. The receptor comes from a woman in her twenties or thirties in good health and CMV-seronegative. V and J are TRBV7-2 and TRBJ2-7; TRBD1 matches 7 bases. What was sequenced was PBMCs. Here the CDR3 reads CASSLDRYSYEQYF. Written as DNA, the CDR3 is TGTGCCAGCAGCCTGGACAGGTACTCCTACGAGCAGTACTTC.